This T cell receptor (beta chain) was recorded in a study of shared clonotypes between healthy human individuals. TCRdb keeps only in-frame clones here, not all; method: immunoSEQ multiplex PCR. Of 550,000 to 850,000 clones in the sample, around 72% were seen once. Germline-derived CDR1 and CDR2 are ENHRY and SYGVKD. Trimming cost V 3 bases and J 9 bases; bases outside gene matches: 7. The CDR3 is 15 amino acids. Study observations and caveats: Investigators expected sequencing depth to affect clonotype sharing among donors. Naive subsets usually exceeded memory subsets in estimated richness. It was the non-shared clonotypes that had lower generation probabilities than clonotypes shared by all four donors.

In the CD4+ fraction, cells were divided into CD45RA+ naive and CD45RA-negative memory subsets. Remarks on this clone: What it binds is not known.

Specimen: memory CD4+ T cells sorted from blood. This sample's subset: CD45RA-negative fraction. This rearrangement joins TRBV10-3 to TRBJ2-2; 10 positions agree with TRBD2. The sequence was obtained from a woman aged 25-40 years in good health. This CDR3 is CAISESQREGRELFF. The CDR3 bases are TGTGCCATCAGTGAATCTCAGCGGGAGGGCAGGGAGCTGTTTTTT.